The source of this TCR beta chain is a study of beta chain features in type 1 diabetes. Whole-study findings and limits: Cells with high TCR expression could be over-represented by cDNA sequencing. PCR could preferentially amplify shorter templates, alike in patients and controls.

To note about this clone: The antigen is not known.

Via the markers CD45RO/CCR7/CD25/CD127/CD95/CD27, stem cell-like memory, regulatory, central memory and naive CD4+ cells were sorted. The sequenced template was cDNA made from the entire isolated RNA. Repertoires were generated with immunoSEQ multiplex PCR, while TCRdb's copy carries only in-frame clones and drops some. The data contain hundreds of thousands of clones, approximately 15% of them seen just once; the ten biggest clones take up about 6.6%. This sequence was found in a man younger than 45 in good health. What was sequenced was central memory CD4+ T cells from blood.

The CDR3 DNA sequence: TGTGCCACCAGCAGAGCACAGCGATCTAGCGGGAGTCCTGAGCAGTTCTTC. It is translated as CATSRAQRSSGSPEQFF. This sequence joins TRBV15 and TRBJ2-1; TRBD2 aligns across 10 bases. Germline trimming cut 1 base from V and 9 bases from J; bases unmatched to any gene: 12. This CDR3 has 17 residues. Germline assignment: CDR1 LNHNV and CDR2 YYDKDF (reference sequence).